This TCR beta chain was retrieved from a study of T-cell reconstitution after alpha-beta-depleted transplantation in children. During its preparation, the TCRbeta library received unique molecular identifiers. TCRdb passed the PCR reads through MiXCR, listing each CDR3 protein once. The table has roughly 48,000 distinct CDR3 sequences, 5.5% to 7.5% seen once. Per germline, CDR1 MNHNS and CDR2 SASEGT. V dropped 8 bases and J dropped 2 bases, with 18 bases sitting between them. The length of the CDR3 is 15 residues. Study-level findings and limits: Expanded clones from the graft, numbering several hundred, reportedly supplied alpha-beta T cells about two months after transplant. Where some patients showed high TCRbeta diversity at day 60, it came from recipient T cells and thymic progenitors that had survived. Newly made T cells mostly supplied T-cell counts and diversity one year after transplant.

The sample holds a few counts of this clonotype. Its antigen is currently unknown. The material sequenced was PBMCs, mostly from graft donor cells, taken 60 days after TCRalphabeta/CD19-depleted stem cell transplant. V usage is TRBV6-1 and J usage is TRBJ2-5; D is tentatively TRBD1 or TRBD2 (7 bases each). The clonotype was recovered from a female patient aged 2 to 10 who had a stem cell transplant for aplastic anemia, so the T cells may come from the graft donor. Here the CDR3 reads CASFRQGGPQETQYF. The CDR3 DNA reads TGTGCCAGCTTTCGCCAGGGGGGGCCTCAAGAGACCCAGTACTTC.